This T cell receptor beta chain stems from a study of immune evolution from preneoplasia to lung adenocarcinoma. As regards this clone: The antigen remains undetermined.

The assay was immunoSEQ multiplex PCR, and TCRdb's table has in-frame clones only and misses some. The sample shows around 4,700 clones, less than 80% of them seen only once. Trimming shortened V by 5 bases and J by 1 base, and 12 bases separated the two germline ends. Germline CDR1 is MDHEN and CDR2 is SYDVKM. CDR3 length: 14 amino acids. The study, taken as a whole, reports: Clonality was highest in normal lung, lower in later-stage lesions apparently.

J is TRBJ2-7 and V is TRBV28; possible D gene TRBD1, 6 bases. Source material: FFPE adjacent normal lung tissue. The source of this sequence is a person between 60 and 79 years old with lung adenocarcinoma. CDR3 in DNA: TGTGCCAGCAGTCCACAGGGTACGTCCTACGAGCAGTACTTC. Amino acid sequence: CASSPQGTSYEQYF.